The clone carrying this TCR beta chain came up many times. Its matching antigen is unknown. TCRdb re-called the reads through MiXCR, storing one row per CDR3 protein. This sample has 150,000 to 200,000 distinct CDR3 sequences; about 20% occur once, and the top ten carry just under 3%. The data were obtained in a study of T cell repertoires in cytomegalovirus infection. Study-wide background: Both CMV infection and a matching HLA type were indicated by public TCR beta signatures.

Germline-derived CDR1 and CDR2 are MGHRA and YSYEKL. The CDR3 runs to 17 residues. J lost 6 bases, V lost 2 bases, and 14 bases had no gene match. Study-wide results and limits: Cumulative public TCR beta family frequency identified carriers of CMV plus the relevant HLA. HLA-C-restricted CMV-specific TCR beta clonotypes were dominant in the ex vivo response.

This sequence originates from a human donor in good health (CMV status not recorded). Some clones in this sample may be carry-over from other donors' samples. Sample: PBMCs. The rearrangement uses TRBV4-1 and TRBJ2-3; 7 bases match TRBD2. In nucleotides, the CDR3 is TGCGCCAGCAGCCAAAGAAGCTCGGCGGGAGTCGCGGATACGCAGTATTTT. The encoded protein is CASSQRSSAGVADTQYF.